Each of the 32 T cell receptor beta chains below was sequenced from the same sample in a study of blood T cell repertoires in COVID-19. The assay was immunoSEQ multiplex PCR, and TCRdb's table has in-frame clones only and misses some. Altogether 250,000 to 300,000 clones are present, 70% to 90% being singletons, with the ten largest covering about an eighth. Sequenced sample: peripheral blood. The receptor set was obtained from a woman aged 30 to 39 with COVID-19, enrolled during active disease.

As to this clone: Other DNA sequences from this sample encode an identical CDR3 as well. The chain combines TRBV18 with TRBJ1-1; perhaps TRBD1 as D (5 bases). V dropped 3 bases and J dropped 2 bases, with 10 bases sitting between them. The germline gives CDR1 KGHSH, CDR2 LQKENI. The CDR3 consists of 14 residues. The CDR3 is CASSPGGLNTEAFF. The CDR3 DNA sequence: TGTGCCAGCTCACCCGGGGGGTTAAACACTGAAGCTTTCTTT.

This clone has at least ten counts. V and J are TRBV5-4 and TRBJ2-1; the match to TRBD2 covers 11 bases. V gave up 2 bases and J gave up 14 bases; unmatched junction bases: 3. The CDR3 runs 12 residues. Per germline, CDR1 SGHNT and CDR2 YYREEE (reference sequence). CDR3 sequence reads: CASSLRGLAEFF. The CDR3 nucleotides are TGTGCCAGCAGCTTACGGGGACTAGCGGAGTTCTTC.

This sequence joins TRBV28 and TRBJ1-1; D gene ambiguous. Looked up from germline, CDR1 is MDHEN and CDR2 is SYDVKM. The CDR3 length is 16 residues. V was trimmed by 5 bases and J by 3 bases, leaving 19 bases between them. CDR3 loop: CASSTTSGLEDTEAFF. For the CDR3, the DNA is TGTGCCAGCAGTACGACCTCAGGTTTAGAAGACACTGAAGCTTTCTTT.

The chain links TRBV2 to TRBJ2-1; 11 bases fit TRBD2. Trimming removed 11 bases from V and 9 bases from J; junction bases left unmatched: 9. This CDR3 is 13 amino acids long. Germline lookup yields CDR1 SNHLY and CDR2 FYNNEI. CDR3 in amino acids: CASAGLAAGEQFF. In DNA, the CDR3 is TGTGCCTCCGCGGGACTAGCGGCCGGTGAGCAGTTCTTC.

The V and J genes are TRBV29-1 and TRBJ2-3; 9 bases fit TRBD2. CDR1 is SQVTM, CDR2 ANQGSEA, per germline. The CDR3 has 15 amino acids. V dropped 7 bases and J dropped 1; count of bases not matched to a gene: 9. The CDR3, as DNA: TGCAGCGCCCGGCGGGGGGGTGTTGGCACAGATACGCAGTATTTT. It codes for CSARRGGVGTDTQYF.

The genes are TRBV6-4 and TRBJ2-3; possibly TRBD1 for D (6 bases). Germline V gene sequence: CDR1 MRHNA, CDR2 SNTAGT. The V gene lost 5 bases and the J gene lost 0 bases, with 12 bases spanning the gap. This CDR3 spans 15 amino acids. CDR3 sequence reads: CASSYRDTSTDTQYF. The CDR3 bases are TGTGCCAGCAGTTACCGGGACACAAGCACAGATACGCAGTATTTT.

The V and J genes are TRBV7-9 and TRBJ1-5, with 7 nucleotides matching TRBD1. CDR1 is SEHNR, CDR2 FQNEAQ, per germline (reference sequence). With 1 base clipped from V and 3 bases from J, the junction kept 9 bases outside the gene matches. CDR3 size: 17 residues. CDR3 amino acids: CASSLVSLGQPNQPQHF. In DNA, the CDR3 is TGTGCCAGCAGCTTAGTTAGTTTGGGACAGCCCAATCAGCCCCAGCATTTT.

The gene calls are TRBV6-5 and TRBJ2-7, with 8 bases fitting TRBD2. CDR1 and CDR2 (germline): MNHEY, SVGAGI. The CDR3 is 14 residues long. J gave up 9 bases and V 0 bases, and 7 bases lay outside the gene matches. The CDR3 bases are TGTGCCAGCAGTTACTCCGGGACTAGTACTGCGCAGTACTTC. Protein product: CASSYSGTSTAQYF.

J is TRBJ2-2 and V is TRBV12-1; the table's TRBD2 call for D was not verified on the DNA. TRBV12-1 is noted as a pseudogene. The CDR3 has 17 residues. CDR3 DNA: TGTGCCAGCAGCTTTTCCCATTTCGGGGGGAACACCGGGGAGCTGTTTTTT. Its translation is CASSFSHFGGNTGELFF.

The chain carries TRBV19 and TRBJ2-7; D might be TRBD1 (6 bases). Germline V lookup: CDR1 LNHDA, CDR2 SQIVND (reference sequence). The germline V and J ends were trimmed by 6 bases and 2 bases, with 14 bases remaining between them. This CDR3 is 14 amino acids long. The CDR3 here is CASSLTTGPYEQYF. As DNA, the CDR3 is TGTGCCAGTAGCCTTACGACAGGCCCCTACGAGCAGTACTTC.

This clone showed up just a few times. The rearrangement uses TRBV7-2 and TRBJ1-2; D possibly corresponds to TRBD1 (5 bases). CDR1 and CDR2 (germline): SGHTA, FQGNSA. V dropped 1 base and J dropped 2 bases, with 11 bases sitting between them. CDR3 length equals 15 residues. CDR3 amino acids: CASSLGGDPNYGYTF. CDR3 DNA: TGTGCCAGCAGCTTAGGGGGGGACCCAAACTATGGCTACACCTTC.

The chain combines TRBV29-1 with TRBJ1-1; D is unresolved. The length of the CDR3 is 14 residues. Germline CDR1 reads SQVTM; CDR2 reads ANQGSEA. V lost 4 bases and J 4 bases, leaving 16 bases between the germline ends. CDR3 sequence: CSVGDVREGTEAFF. For the CDR3, the DNA is TGCAGCGTTGGCGACGTCCGGGAGGGCACTGAAGCTTTCTTT.

The chain is built from TRBV10-3 and TRBJ2-7; perhaps TRBD1 as D (8 bases). This CDR3 is 14 amino acids long. The V end was cut by 2 bases, the J end by 4 bases, with 12 bases between. Germline lookup yields CDR1 ENHRY and CDR2 SYGVKD. The CDR3 spells CAISEDRGLYEQYF. The DNA for the CDR3 is TGTGCCATCAGTGAGGACAGGGGACTATACGAGCAGTACTTC.

Written as DNA, the CDR3 is TGCGCCAGCAGTCATTACGGGACTGAAGCACGCGAGCAGTACTTC. Its translation is CASSHYGTEAREQYF. V is TRBV5-1 and J is TRBJ2-7; tentative D call: TRBD2 (6 bases). The V gene lost 5 bases and the J gene lost 6 bases, with 21 bases spanning the gap. CDR1 is SGHRS, CDR2 YFSETQ, per germline. The CDR3 runs 15 residues.

This chain uses TRBV6-2 or TRBV6-3 with TRBJ2-3, with D unclear. V was shortened by 2 bases and J by 2 bases, with 5 bases between the two germline ends. The CDR3 runs 13 residues. CDR1 is MNHEY, CDR2 SVGEGT, per germline. In nucleotides, the CDR3 is TGTGCCAGCAGTTACCAGGACACAGATACGCAGTATTTT. Protein sequence: CASSYQDTDTQYF.

V usage is TRBV6-5 and J usage is TRBJ1-5, with unresolved D. Germline V gives CDR1 MNHEY, CDR2 SVGAGI. The CDR3 covers 14 residues. V dropped 6 bases and J dropped 0 bases, with 9 bases sitting between them. CDR3 residues: CASRSVNSNQPQHF. In DNA form, the CDR3 reads TGTGCCAGCAGATCAGTGAATAGCAATCAGCCCCAGCATTTT.

The gene calls are TRBV3-1 (or the pseudogene TRBV3-2) and TRBJ2-7; perhaps TRBD1 as D (5 bases). Trimming removed 6 bases from V and 2 bases from J, with 23 bases in between. From germline, CDR1 is LGHDT and CDR2 YNNKEL (reference sequence). The CDR3 is 17 residues long. CDR3 nucleotide sequence: TGTGCCAGCAGTCACGTTGGAAAGGGCAGGGCAACCTACGAGCAGTACTTC. Protein: CASSHVGKGRATYEQYF.

The CDR3 DNA is TGTGCCAGCTCACCCCAAACAGGGGGCACTGAAGCTTTCTTT. Translating it yields CASSPQTGGTEAFF. The chain joins TRBV18 to TRBJ1-1, with TRBD1 matching 8 bases. The V gene's germline CDR1 is KGHSH and CDR2 LQKENI. The V gene end was trimmed by 3 bases and the J gene end by 4 bases; junction bases not matched to a gene: 4. The CDR3 covers 14 residues. Full variable domain (rest looked up from reference TRBV18 and TRBJ1-1): NAGVMQNPRHLVRRRGQEARLRCSPMKGHSHVYWYRQLPEEGLKFMVYLQKENIIDESGMPKERFSAEFPKEGPSILRIQQVVRGDSAAYFCASSPQTGGTEAFFGQGTRLTVV.

The V call is TRBV9, the J call TRBJ2-3; the match to TRBD2 covers 14 bases. Germline V lookup: CDR1 SGDLS, CDR2 YYNGEE. Trimming at V came to 3 bases and at J to 5 bases, leaving 5 bases not matched to a gene. The CDR3 spans 16 residues. CDR3 DNA: TGTGCCAGCAGCGCCTATGGACTAGCGGGGGGAGATACGCAGTATTTT. It yields the protein CASSAYGLAGGDTQYF. The whole variable domain, filled in from reference TRBV9 and TRBJ2-3, reads DSGVTQTPKHLITATGQRVTLRCSPRSGDLSVYWYQQSLDQGLQFLIQYYNGEERAKGNILERFSAQQFPDLHSELNLSSLELGDSALYFCASSAYGLAGGDTQYFGPGTRLTVL.

The rearrangement uses TRBV24-1 and TRBJ2-7; possible D gene TRBD1, 6 bases. The CDR3 is 15 amino acids. CDR1 is KGHDR and CDR2 is SFDVKD in the germline V gene. V lost 5 bases, J lost 5 bases, and 18 bases lay in between. The CDR3 DNA follows: TGTGCCACCAGTGCCCCAGGGGCCCCACTCGACGAGCAGTACTTC. Translating gives CATSAPGAPLDEQYF.

The chain employs TRBV16 and TRBJ1-1, with D perhaps TRBD1 (6 bases). The CDR3 length is 14 residues. The germline V and J ends were trimmed by 4 bases and 5 bases, with 14 bases remaining between them. Germline CDR1 KGHSY, CDR2 FQNENV. The chain's CDR3 is CASSLQDSFTEAFF. The CDR3 nucleotides read TGTGCCAGCAGCCTTCAGGACAGTTTTACTGAAGCTTTCTTT.

This clone was recorded once. This chain joins TRBV4-1 and TRBJ2-7; D might be TRBD2 (5 bases). V was pared by 1 base and J by 6 bases, with 19 bases between. Germline V gene sequence: CDR1 MGHRA, CDR2 YSYEKL. The CDR3 is 16 amino acids. The CDR3 here is CASSQGPFAPEVEQYF. Here the CDR3 DNA reads TGCGCCAGCAGCCAAGGACCCTTTGCCCCGGAGGTCGAGCAGTACTTC.

This clone was picked up a small number of times. The chain is built from TRBV2 and TRBJ2-7, with D possibly TRBD2 on 6 matching bases. V gave up 4 bases and J gave up 3 bases, with 16 bases separating them. The CDR3 has 15 residues. Germline lookup yields CDR1 SNHLY and CDR2 FYNNEI. This CDR3 reads CASSVLGGVVYEQYF. DNA of the CDR3: TGTGCCAGCAGTGTTCTGGGGGGTGTCGTCTACGAGCAGTACTTC.

V gene TRBV6-1 combines with J gene TRBJ1-6; TRBD1 matches at 9 bases. Trimming removed 1 base from V and 10 bases from J; junction bases left unmatched: 5. The V gene's germline CDR1 is MNHNS and CDR2 SASEGT. CDR3 size: 15 residues. The CDR3 reads CASSEGGTGNSPLHF. Here the CDR3 DNA reads TGTGCCAGCAGTGAAGGGGGGACAGGGAACTCACCCCTCCACTTT.

V and J are TRBV6-5 and TRBJ1-5; 11 positions match TRBD1. The V segment lost 4 bases and the J segment 2 bases; nucleotides outside the gene matches: 4. From germline, CDR1 is MNHEY and CDR2 SVGAGI. The CDR3 consists of 16 residues. CDR3 sequence reads: CASSWDRGGGNQPQHF. CDR3 DNA: TGTGCCAGCAGTTGGGACAGGGGGGGCGGCAATCAGCCCCAGCATTTT.

The chain employs TRBV28 and TRBJ1-4, with a tentative D call TRBD1 (5 bases). From germline, CDR1 is MDHEN and CDR2 SYDVKM. Trimming removed 6 bases from V and 6 bases from J, with 8 bases in between. This CDR3 region has 12 residues. CDR3 in amino acids: CASREGDEKLFF. The CDR3 coding sequence is TGTGCCAGCAGGGAAGGGGATGAAAAACTGTTTTTT.

This rearrangement joins TRBV2 to TRBJ1-2; no clear D gene. The V gene lost 6 bases and the J gene lost 8 bases, with 7 bases spanning the gap. Germline assignment: CDR1 SNHLY and CDR2 FYNNEI. The CDR3 extends over 10 amino acids. CDR3 in DNA: TGTGCCAGCAGGTCTTTGGGCTACACCTTC. Translating gives CASRSLGYTF.

The chain uses TRBV18 and TRBJ2-7, with TRBD1 matching over 8 bases. CDR1 and CDR2 (germline): KGHSH, LQKENI. The CDR3 runs to 16 residues. V shed 1 base, J shed 4 bases, and the junction held 9 bases outside the gene matches. DNA for the CDR3: TGTGCCAGCTCACCACGAGTTGGGCAGGGGGCTTACGAGCAGTACTTC. The encoded protein is CASSPRVGQGAYEQYF.

The chain recombines TRBV6-5 with TRBJ1-1; no clear D gene. Trimming removed 7 bases from V and 4 bases from J, with 10 bases in between. The CDR3 is 12 amino acids. Germline-derived CDR1 and CDR2 are MNHEY and SVGAGI. The CDR3 here is CASMSGSTEAFF. CDR3 in DNA: TGTGCCAGCATGAGTGGGAGCACTGAAGCTTTCTTT.

The V gene is TRBV7-8, the J gene TRBJ1-1, with D tentatively TRBD1 (5 bases). The CDR3 runs 16 residues. The germline V gene has CDR1 SGHVS and CDR2 FQNEAQ. V was clipped by 0 bases and J by 3 bases, with 14 bases between them. The CDR3 reads CASSLASPGGYTEAFF. CDR3 in DNA: TGTGCCAGCAGCTTAGCGTCCCCCGGGGGGTACACTGAAGCTTTCTTT.

CDR3 loop: CASSSGGTTSTDTQYF. For the CDR3, the DNA is TGTGCCAGCAGCAGCGGGGGAACGACTAGCACAGATACGCAGTATTTT. The genes are TRBV12-1 and TRBJ2-3; the table assigns TRBD2, which was not confirmed against the DNA. TRBV12-1 is flagged as a pseudogene. The CDR3 runs 16 residues.

The table lists this clone with a few counts. V usage is TRBV3-1 (or the pseudogene TRBV3-2) and J usage is TRBJ1-1, with 10 bases matching TRBD1. CDR3 length equals 15 residues. Unmatched junction bases numbered 4, after V lost 3 bases and J lost 3 bases. Germline V gene lookup returns CDR1 LGHDT and CDR2 YNNKEL (reference sequence). The CDR3 region has the DNA TGTGCCAGCAGCCAGAAGGGACAGGGGCACACTGAAGCTTTCTTT. Its translation: CASSQKGQGHTEAFF.